The 14 T cell receptor beta chains in this list originate from one sample, sequenced in a study of blood T cell repertoires in COVID-19. TCRdb keeps only in-frame clones here, not all; method: immunoSEQ multiplex PCR. Among 120,000 to 150,000 clones listed, under 85% were seen once. The sequenced sample was PBMCs or T cells enriched from blood (not recorded which). Source of these receptors: a woman aged 18-30 years who had been exposed to COVID-19.

The chain is built from TRBV19 and TRBJ2-1, with a possible D match to TRBD2 (6 bases). Deletions cut 8 bases from V and 2 bases from J, with 10 bases between. CDR3 length equals 13 residues. Germline CDR1 and CDR2: LNHDA and SQIVND (reference sequence). CDR3 protein: CASSRDTYNEQFF. The DNA for the CDR3 is TGTGCCAGTTCGCGGGATACCTACAATGAGCAGTTCTTC.

This sequence joins TRBV19 and TRBJ2-2; 14 bases line up with TRBD2. V was pared by 3 bases and J by 2 bases, with 8 bases of the junction left unmatched. This CDR3 is 19 amino acids long. Germline CDR1 LNHDA, CDR2 SQIVND (reference sequence). CDR3 protein: CASSIGLGLAGGNTGELFF. The CDR3 nucleotides are TGTGCCAGTAGTATCGGCTTAGGACTAGCGGGAGGAAACACCGGGGAGCTGTTTTTT.

The chain carries TRBV19 and TRBJ1-1; no definite D call. Germline CDR1 reads LNHDA; CDR2 reads SQIVND (reference sequence). The ends were cut back, 6 bases at V and 3 bases at J, with 14 bases in the middle. CDR3 length: 14 residues. CDR3 in amino acids: CASSPRQSHTEAFF. CDR3 nucleotide sequence: TGTGCCAGTAGCCCGAGGCAGTCGCACACTGAAGCTTTCTTT.

The V and J genes are TRBV4-3 and TRBJ2-7; TRBD1 matches at 8 bases. From germline, CDR1 is LGHNA and CDR2 YSLEER. Unmatched junction bases numbered 9, after V lost 0 bases and J lost 2 bases. The CDR3 has 17 residues. In nucleotides, the CDR3 is TGCGCCAGCAGCCAAGATTTGATTCCGGGACAGGCCTACGAGCAGTACTTC. Protein sequence: CASSQDLIPGQAYEQYF.

V and J are TRBV7-9 and TRBJ1-6; D call uncertain. The ends were cut back, 5 bases at V and 7 bases at J, with 9 bases in the middle. Germline V gives CDR1 SEHNR, CDR2 FQNEAQ (reference sequence). The CDR3 is 13 residues long. Here the CDR3 reads CASSGTGNSPLHF. The CDR3 region has the DNA TGTGCCAGCAGCGGAACCGGGAATTCACCCCTCCACTTT.

The J gene is TRBJ2-7, the V gene TRBV2; no clear D gene. The V gene lost 4 bases and the J gene lost 2 bases, with 18 bases spanning the gap. The germline V gene encodes CDR1 SNHLY and CDR2 FYNNEI. CDR3 size: 16 residues. Here the CDR3 reads CASSARQVTSTYEQYF. The CDR3, as DNA: TGTGCCAGCAGTGCACGGCAGGTCACGTCCACCTACGAGCAGTACTTC.

This chain uses TRBV6-5 with TRBJ1-6; the D is unclear. The V and J ends lost 0 bases and 16 bases respectively, with 16 bases between them. The germline CDR1 and CDR2 sequences are MNHEY and SVGAGI. The CDR3 extends over 14 amino acids. CDR3 loop: CASSYSILRQTLHF. The CDR3 DNA follows: TGTGCCAGCAGTTACTCGATTCTTAGGCAGACACTCCACTTT.

J is TRBJ1-4 and V is TRBV27, with TRBD1 as a possible D gene (6 bases). The germline CDR1 and CDR2 sequences are MNHEY and SMNVEV (reference sequence). The CDR3 has 16 amino acids. Trimming took off 6 bases at V and 7 bases at J, with 21 bases between the two ends. CDR3 loop: CASRKLTGLRVEKLFF. The DNA of the CDR3 is TGTGCCAGCAGAAAACTTACAGGGCTAAGGGTTGAAAAACTGTTTTTT.

This clone occurred a few times. In DNA, the CDR3 is TGTGCCAGCAGCTTATCCTACACCGGGGAGCTGTTTTTT. Translating it yields CASSLSYTGELFF. The chain joins TRBV7-3 to TRBJ2-2; unclear D gene. Germline CDR1 reads SGHTA; CDR2 reads FQGTGA. The CDR3 contains 13 residues. Trimming pared 2 bases from V and 3 bases from J, leaving 4 bases between. The whole variable domain, remainder taken from reference TRBV7-3 and TRBJ2-2, is GAGVSQTPSNKVTEKGKYVELRCDPISGHTALYWYRQSLGQGPEFLIYFQGTGAADDSGLPNDRFFAVRPEGSVSTLKIQRTERGDSAVYLCASSLSYTGELFFGEGSRLTVL.

The V gene is TRBV19, the J gene TRBJ1-2; 8 nucleotides match TRBD1. V lost 2 bases and J lost 5; bases outside the gene matches: 13. Germline V gene sequence: CDR1 LNHDA, CDR2 SQIVND (reference sequence). The CDR3 spans 17 residues. The CDR3 spells CASSITPGGGRIYGYTF. CDR3 DNA sequence: TGTGCCAGTAGTATAACCCCAGGGGGCGGCCGGATATATGGCTACACCTTC.

V gene TRBV18 combines with J gene TRBJ2-1; TRBD2 agrees at 13 bases. J gave up 5 bases and V 3 bases, and 4 bases lay outside the gene matches. Germline values: CDR1 KGHSH, CDR2 LQKENI. There are 16 residues in the CDR3. CDR3 sequence: CASSPWTSGSDNEQFF. The CDR3 DNA reads TGTGCCAGCTCACCCTGGACTAGCGGGAGCGACAATGAGCAGTTCTTC.

The chain joins TRBV27 to TRBJ1-1; possibly TRBD1 for D (5 bases). Germline assignment: CDR1 MNHEY and CDR2 SMNVEV (reference sequence). The CDR3 length is 14 residues. Trimming pared 6 bases from V and 4 bases from J, leaving 15 bases between. DNA for the CDR3: TGTGCCAGCAGACGCAGGGTGGGAGGCACTGAAGCTTTCTTT. Protein product: CASRRRVGGTEAFF.

This clone was seen a single time. The chain joins TRBV6-2 or TRBV6-3 to TRBJ2-3; 7 positions match TRBD2. Germline V CDR1 and CDR2: MNHEY, SVGEGT. Germline trimming cut 2 bases from V and 3 bases from J; bases unmatched to any gene: 8. This CDR3 is 16 amino acids long. This CDR3 is CASSYPRGRATDTQYF. CDR3 coding DNA: TGTGCCAGCAGTTACCCGAGAGGGAGGGCAACAGATACGCAGTATTTT.

This rearrangement joins TRBV5-1 to TRBJ1-3; tentative D call: TRBD1 (6 bases). Per germline, CDR1 SGHRS and CDR2 YFSETQ. With 6 bases removed from V and 3 bases from J, the gap between germline ends came to 13 bases. This CDR3 is built from 14 residues. CDR3 sequence (DNA): TGCGCCAGCACCCTGACAGGAGATGGAAACACCATATATTTT. Translated, it gives CASTLTGDGNTIYF.